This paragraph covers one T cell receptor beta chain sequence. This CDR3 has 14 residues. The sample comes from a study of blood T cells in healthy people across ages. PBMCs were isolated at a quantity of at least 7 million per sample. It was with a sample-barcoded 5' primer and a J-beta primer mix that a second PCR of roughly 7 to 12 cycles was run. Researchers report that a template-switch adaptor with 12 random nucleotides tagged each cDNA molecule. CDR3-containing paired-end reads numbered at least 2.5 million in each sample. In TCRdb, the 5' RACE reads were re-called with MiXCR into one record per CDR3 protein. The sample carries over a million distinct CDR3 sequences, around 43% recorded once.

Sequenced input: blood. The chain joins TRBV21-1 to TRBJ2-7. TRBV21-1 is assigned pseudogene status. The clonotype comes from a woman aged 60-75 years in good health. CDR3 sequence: CASSKYPRGYEQYF. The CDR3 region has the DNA TGTGCCAGCAGCAAATATCCTAGAGGCTACGAGCAGTACTTC.